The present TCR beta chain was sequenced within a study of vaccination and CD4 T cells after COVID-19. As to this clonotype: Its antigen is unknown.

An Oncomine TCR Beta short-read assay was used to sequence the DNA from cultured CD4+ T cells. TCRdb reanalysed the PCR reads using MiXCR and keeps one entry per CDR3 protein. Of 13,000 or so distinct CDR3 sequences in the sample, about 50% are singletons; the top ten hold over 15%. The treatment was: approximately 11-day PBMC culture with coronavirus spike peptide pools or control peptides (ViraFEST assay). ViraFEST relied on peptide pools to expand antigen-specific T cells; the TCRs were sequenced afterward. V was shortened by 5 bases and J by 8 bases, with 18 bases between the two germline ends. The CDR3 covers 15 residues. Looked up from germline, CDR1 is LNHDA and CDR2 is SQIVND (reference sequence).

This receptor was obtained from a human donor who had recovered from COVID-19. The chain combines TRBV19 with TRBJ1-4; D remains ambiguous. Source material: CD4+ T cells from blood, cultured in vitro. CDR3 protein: CASSQEGGSGEKLFF. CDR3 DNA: TGTGCCAGTAGTCAAGAGGGTGGCAGTGGGGAAAAACTGTTTTTT.